The 32 T cell receptor beta chains in this list originate from one sample, sequenced in a study of PD-1 blockade in mismatch repair-deficient tumors (dated by TCRdb to 2016 to 2017). The library was generated by the immunoSEQ multiplex PCR assay. TCRdb limited this immuneACCESS table to in-frame rearrangements with V and J called. A share of clones is missing; checked studies link under half to unresolved V genes, and the rest is unexplained. A total of 90,000 to 130,000 clones appear in this sample, approximately 80% of them only once. 4% to 5% of the sample is held by the ten biggest clonotypes. This specimen was peripheral blood, taken about 13 months after starting pembrolizumab. The receptors originated from an adult with mismatch repair-deficient cancer.

This chain's CDR3 is CSARPANEQFF. CDR3 DNA: TGCAGTGCCAGACCAGCCAATGAGCAGTTCTTC. This chain links TRBV20-1 with TRBJ2-1, with D hard to call. The CDR3 spans 11 residues. The V and J ends lost 6 bases and 6 bases respectively, with 9 bases between them. Germline V lookup: CDR1 DFQATT, CDR2 SNEGSKA (reference sequence).

The sample holds one count of this clone. The rearrangement joins TRBV5-8 to TRBJ2-1; D ambiguous. Trimming removed 0 bases at V and 5 bases at J, with 6 bases between. Germline CDR1 reads SGHTS; CDR2 reads YDEGEE. This CDR3 contains 13 residues. CDR3 residues: CASSLGANNEQFF. In DNA, the CDR3 is TGTGCCAGCAGCTTGGGGGCGAACAATGAGCAGTTCTTC.

The rearrangement joins TRBV10-1 to TRBJ2-3; TRBD2 is a possible D gene (6 bases). V gave up 5 bases and J gave up 5 bases, with 14 bases separating them. CDR1 and CDR2 (germline): WNHNN, SYGVQD (reference sequence). This CDR3 spans 14 amino acids. The CDR3 nucleotides read TGCGCCAGCAGTCATAGCGGAGGGGAAGATACGCAGTATTTT. The encoded protein is CASSHSGGEDTQYF.

This clone was recorded a few times. The rearrangement uses TRBV7-9 and TRBJ1-1; D is uncertain. In germline, CDR1 is SEHNR, CDR2 FQNEAQ (reference sequence). Trimming shortened V by 6 bases and J by 6 bases, and 5 bases separated the two germline ends. This CDR3 comprises 10 residues. In DNA form, the CDR3 reads TGTGCCAGCAGAGGTTCTGAAGCTTTCTTT. This encodes CASRGSEAFF.

This clone has a single count. The chain employs TRBV19 and TRBJ1-4; a weak D match, TRBD1 (5 bases). Deletions cut 5 bases from V and 5 bases from J, with 12 bases between. The CDR3 is made up of 14 amino acids. The V gene's germline CDR1 is LNHDA and CDR2 SQIVND (reference sequence). The CDR3 reads CASSHTGGNEKLFF. The CDR3 region has the DNA TGTGCCAGTAGTCATACTGGGGGGAATGAAAAACTGTTTTTT.

This chain uses TRBV2 with TRBJ2-3; D may be TRBD1 (6 bases). The V end lost 5 bases, the J end lost 1 base, and 16 bases lay between the germline ends. This CDR3 is 16 amino acids long. The germline gives CDR1 SNHLY, CDR2 FYNNEI. This CDR3 is CASSFNRASGTDTQYF. The CDR3 DNA reads as TGTGCCAGCAGTTTTAACAGGGCCTCCGGCACAGATACGCAGTATTTT. The full variable domain, its missing parts supplied by reference TRBV2 and TRBJ2-3, is EPEVTQTPSHQVTQMGQEVILRCVPISNHLYFYWYRQILGQKVEFLVSFYNNEISEKSEIFDDQFSVERPDGSNFTLKIRSTKLEDSAMYFCASSFNRASGTDTQYFGPGTRLTVL.

This clone was detected once. This sequence joins TRBV25-1 and TRBJ2-2; 7 bases are shared with TRBD1. This CDR3 contains 17 residues. V lost 4 bases to trimming and J lost 5 bases; unmatched junction nucleotides: 13. From germline, CDR1 is MGHDK and CDR2 SYGVNS. In nucleotides, the CDR3 is TGTGCCAGCAGTGGACCTAACAGGGGCCGGCGTACCGGGGAGCTGTTTTTT. This gives the protein CASSGPNRGRRTGELFF.

The chain has TRBV4-2 and TRBJ2-7; 7 bases are a match to TRBD2. There are 15 residues in the CDR3. V was pared by 4 bases and J by 2 bases, with 8 bases of the junction left unmatched. Germline V gives CDR1 LGHNA, CDR2 YNFKEQ. Here the CDR3 reads CASSPFRGVTYEQYF. In DNA, the CDR3 is TGTGCCAGCAGCCCATTCCGGGGGGTCACCTACGAGCAGTACTTC.

This chain joins TRBV11-3 and TRBJ2-1, with 8 bases aligning to TRBD2. J lost 0 bases, V lost 1 base, and 5 bases had no gene match. CDR1 SGHNT and CDR2 YENEEA come from the germline V gene. This CDR3 spans 17 amino acids. CDR3 in amino acids: CASSLAGGPSSYNEQFF. The CDR3 nucleotides read TGTGCCAGCAGCTTAGCGGGAGGGCCGAGCTCCTACAATGAGCAGTTCTTC.

Only a few counts were recorded for this clone. The chain has TRBV5-1 and TRBJ2-1; D remains unclear. Germline CDR1 is SGHRS and CDR2 is YFSETQ. CDR3 length: 15 amino acids. Trimming stripped 0 bases from V and 0 bases from J, with 7 bases between. CDR3: CASSLGSASYNEQFF. DNA for the CDR3: TGCGCCAGCAGCTTGGGGTCTGCCTCCTACAATGAGCAGTTCTTC.

The gene calls are TRBV5-1 and TRBJ2-7; 8 bases map to TRBD1. The CDR3 sequence is 12 residues long. Germline V CDR1 and CDR2: SGHRS, YFSETQ. V shed 6 bases, J shed 6 bases, and the junction held 5 bases outside the gene matches. In nucleotides, the CDR3 is TGCGCCAGCACCTATGGACAGGGCGAGCAGTACTTC. Translated: CASTYGQGEQYF.

The rearrangement joins TRBV7-8 to TRBJ1-6; unclear D gene. Germline V gene sequence: CDR1 SGHVS, CDR2 FQNEAQ. The CDR3 consists of 14 residues. Trimming removed 4 bases from V and 11 bases from J, with 15 bases in between. CDR3: CASSSVLGFTPLHF. The CDR3 DNA is TGTGCCAGCAGCTCCGTCTTGGGGTTTACACCCCTCCACTTT.

The CDR3 nucleotides are TGCGCCAGCAGCTTGGCCACAGGACACACAGATACGCAGTATTTT. This gives the protein CASSLATGHTDTQYF. V gene TRBV5-1 combines with J gene TRBJ2-3, with D maybe TRBD1 (5 bases). The CDR3 extends over 15 amino acids. From germline, CDR1 is SGHRS and CDR2 YFSETQ. Trimming took 0 bases from V and 2 from J, leaving 10 bases between them.

In this sample, this clone turned up a few times. The chain employs TRBV7-8 and TRBJ2-7; D call uncertain. This CDR3 comprises 15 residues. V shed 1 base and J shed 3 bases, with 13 bases lying between them. Germline V gene lookup returns CDR1 SGHVS and CDR2 FQNEAQ. The DNA for the CDR3 is TGTGCCAGCAGCTTAGAGTACTACACCTTCTACGAGCAGTACTTC. It specifies CASSLEYYTFYEQYF.

The gene calls are TRBV5-6 and TRBJ2-5, with a possible D match to TRBD1 (5 bases). CDR3 size: 15 residues. Germline CDR1 SGHDT, CDR2 YYEEEE. V lost 1 base and J 1 base, leaving 11 bases between the germline ends. CDR3 nucleotide sequence: TGTGCCAGCAGCTTGTTTGTTGGGGCCCAAGAGACCCAGTACTTC. It specifies CASSLFVGAQETQYF.

The J gene is TRBJ2-2, the V gene TRBV30; D unclear. The CDR3 is 15 amino acids. Trimming took 3 bases from V and 6 from J, leaving 17 bases between them. Looked up from germline, CDR1 is GTSNPN and CDR2 is SVGIG (reference sequence). DNA for the CDR3: TGTGCCTGGAGGCAGAACTTAGCTTTTGCCGGGGAGCTGTTTTTT. Its protein product is CAWRQNLAFAGELFF.

The chain has TRBV7-2 and TRBJ2-1, with TRBD2 identical over 13 bases. The germline gives CDR1 SGHTA, CDR2 FQGNSA. V was clipped by 2 bases and J by 0 bases; unmatched bases: 4. The CDR3 extends over 18 amino acids. CDR3 amino acids: CASSLTWTSGSSYNEQFF. The DNA of the CDR3 is TGTGCCAGCAGCTTAACTTGGACTAGCGGGAGCTCCTACAATGAGCAGTTCTTC.

The genes are TRBV13 and TRBJ2-3; 8 bases fit TRBD2. Germline loops: CDR1 PRHDT, CDR2 FYEKMQ (reference sequence). This CDR3 is built from 16 residues. The J segment lost 5 bases and the V segment lost 3 bases, leaving 10 bases of the junction unmatched. The CDR3 bases are TGTGCCAGCAGCTTTTCCAGCGGGAGAAGGGGAGATACGCAGTATTTT. The encoded protein is CASSFSSGRRGDTQYF.

The chain couples TRBV14 to TRBJ1-2; TRBD1 is a possible D gene (5 bases). The V gene lost 1 base and the J gene lost 0 bases, with 9 bases spanning the gap. The CDR3 is made up of 15 amino acids. CDR1 is SGHDN, CDR2 FVKESK, per germline. CDR3 bases: TGTGCCAGCAGCCAAGTTACGACAGCTAACTATGGCTACACCTTC. Translated: CASSQVTTANYGYTF.

The V gene is TRBV28, the J gene TRBJ1-4; 9 bases fit TRBD1. Trimming cost V 8 bases and J 7 bases; bases outside gene matches: 17. There are 17 residues in the CDR3. Germline V CDR1 and CDR2: MDHEN, SYDVKM. The CDR3 DNA follows: TGTGCCAGCGCCCCGAATGACAGGGGGTTGTCGGGTGAAAAACTGTTTTTT. This codes for CASAPNDRGLSGEKLFF. Full variable domain (outside the CDR3, taken from reference TRBV28 and TRBJ1-4): DVKVTQSSRYLVKRTGEKVFLECVQDMDHENMFWYRQDPGLGLRLIYFSYDVKMKEKGDIPEGYSVSREKKERFSLILESASTNQTSMYLCASAPNDRGLSGEKLFFGSGTQLSVL.

V usage is TRBV5-6 and J usage is TRBJ1-1; TRBD1 matches 8 bases. Losses at the gene ends were 7 bases for V and 1 base for J; bases not matched to a gene: 12. CDR3 size: 16 residues. Germline-derived CDR1 and CDR2 are SGHDT and YYEEEE. The CDR3, as DNA: TGTGCCAGCGGGGGAGCAGGGGGCTATCGGAACACTGAAGCTTTCTTT. It encodes CASGGAGGYRNTEAFF.

J is TRBJ1-5 and V is TRBV6-4, with D hard to call. The germline V and J ends were trimmed by 2 bases and 9 bases, with 14 bases remaining between them. The germline V gene has CDR1 MRHNA and CDR2 SNTAGT. This CDR3 comprises 14 residues. The CDR3: CASSDRAGRGPQHF. The CDR3 DNA reads as TGTGCCAGCAGTGACCGGGCAGGTCGGGGGCCCCAGCATTTT.

This clone was counted a single time. This chain uses TRBV6-6 with TRBJ2-3; 9 bases are shared with TRBD1. CDR1 is MNHNY, CDR2 SVGAGI, per germline (reference sequence). Trimming removed 6 bases from V and 3 bases from J; junction bases left unmatched: 7. The length of the CDR3 is 15 residues. The CDR3 here is CASSQDRGRTDTQYF. As DNA, the CDR3 is TGTGCCAGCAGCCAGGACAGGGGAAGGACAGATACGCAGTATTTT.

The chain links TRBV21-1 to TRBJ1-1; no check of the table's D call, TRBD1, against the DNA was made. TRBV21-1 is labeled a pseudogene. The CDR3 runs to 16 residues. The CDR3 sequence is CARPEQGLDGNTEAFF. The CDR3 DNA follows: TGTGCCAGGCCAGAACAGGGGCTAGACGGGAACACTGAAGCTTTCTTT.

The table lists this clone with a few counts. The V call is TRBV4-2, the J call TRBJ2-7; 8 bases match TRBD1. Germline values: CDR1 LGHNA, CDR2 YNFKEQ. The CDR3 sequence is 16 residues long. Trimming removed 4 bases from V and 3 bases from J; junction bases left unmatched: 11. The CDR3: CASSLRPGTGNYEQYF. CDR3 nucleotide sequence: TGTGCCAGCAGCCTACGTCCTGGGACAGGCAACTACGAGCAGTACTTC.

V and J are TRBV11-2 and TRBJ2-1, with 7 bases identical to TRBD2. CDR1 SGHAT and CDR2 FQNNGV come from the germline V gene. The CDR3 is 15 amino acids. J was trimmed by 4 bases and V by 1 base; bases with no gene match: 4. CDR3 region: CASSLGGGGYNEQFF. The CDR3 DNA reads as TGTGCCAGCAGCTTAGGCGGGGGAGGTTACAATGAGCAGTTCTTC.

V is TRBV2 and J is TRBJ2-5, with D possibly matching TRBD2 (6 bases). The CDR3 covers 13 residues. V was shortened by 8 bases and J by 1 base, with 11 bases between the two germline ends. CDR1 SNHLY and CDR2 FYNNEI come from the germline V gene. The DNA for the CDR3 is TGTGCCAGCGGGGGGAACCTCCAAGAGACCCAGTACTTC. It encodes CASGGNLQETQYF.

The chain links TRBV27 to TRBJ2-1, with D possibly matching TRBD2 (6 bases). The CDR3 covers 11 residues. V was pared by 7 bases and J by 8 bases, with 9 bases between. CDR1 is MNHEY and CDR2 is SMNVEV in the germline V gene (reference sequence). The CDR3 reads CASIGGDEQFF. The CDR3, as DNA: TGTGCCAGCATCGGGGGAGATGAGCAGTTCTTC.

The rearrangement uses TRBV19 and TRBJ1-1; no clear D. V was shortened by 4 bases and J by 0 bases, with 9 bases between the two germline ends. Germline loops: CDR1 LNHDA, CDR2 SQIVND (reference sequence). The CDR3 sequence is 14 residues long. The CDR3 DNA reads as TGTGCCAGTAGTACGGCGGGCGTGAACACTGAAGCTTTCTTT. Protein sequence: CASSTAGVNTEAFF.

This clone was picked up a small number of times. The rearrangement links TRBV6-1 to TRBJ1-2, with D unclear. The CDR3 is 8 residues long. V shed 5 bases and J shed 10 bases, with 2 bases lying between them. Germline-derived CDR1 and CDR2 are MNHNS and SASEGT. The DNA for the CDR3 is TGTGCCAGCAGTTTCTACACCTTC. It codes for CASSFYTF.

V gene TRBV11-2 combines with J gene TRBJ1-3; no reliable D call. The CDR3 length is 14 residues. CDR1 and CDR2 (germline): SGHAT, FQNNGV. The V and J ends lost 3 bases and 4 bases respectively, with 10 bases between them. The CDR3 region is CASSFWNDGNTIYF. In nucleotides, the CDR3 is TGTGCCAGCAGCTTTTGGAATGACGGAAACACCATATATTTT.

The chain is built from TRBV19 and TRBJ2-1; 10 nucleotides line up with TRBD2. Trimming removed 2 bases from V and 5 bases from J; junction bases left unmatched: 9. This CDR3 contains 17 residues. Germline V lookup: CDR1 LNHDA, CDR2 SQIVND (reference sequence). The chain's CDR3 is CASSIQGLANLHNEQFF. The CDR3 DNA follows: TGTGCCAGTAGTATACAGGGACTAGCGAACTTGCACAATGAGCAGTTCTTC.